The rows below give T cell receptor beta chains drawn from one sample of a study of T cell changes during pregnancy in multiple sclerosis. Profiled with immunoSEQ multiplex PCR; TCRdb holds only in-frame clones, not every one. The table lists around 63,000 clones, 91% of them singletons. This material consisted of peripheral blood, taken after pregnancy. These receptor sequences come from a female donor in good health, enrolled as a control in a pregnancy study. Each CDR3 is given with its conserved first and last residue. The D gene is left open where the match is weak. Not all rows give a size; the values are once, few, many and, for expanded clones, a class.

D gene: TRBD2
J gene: TRBJ2-3
V gene: TRBV7-9
clone size: .
CDR3 length: 16
CDR3 protein: CASSLGLALITDTQYF
CDR3 DNA: TGTGCCAGCAGCTTGGGACTAGCCCTTATCACAGATACGCAGTATTTT

D gene: .
J gene: TRBJ1-1
V gene: TRBV6-5
clone size: few
CDR3 length: 11
CDR3 protein: CASKGGTEAFF
CDR3 DNA: TGTGCCAGTAAAGGGGGCACTGAAGCTTTCTTT

D gene: .
J gene: TRBJ1-1
V gene: TRBV11-3
clone size: .
CDR3 length: 13
CDR3 protein: CASSFTGGGEAFF
CDR3 DNA: TGTGCCAGCAGCTTCACAGGCGGTGGTGAAGCTTTCTTT

D gene: .
J gene: TRBJ2-7
V gene: TRBV12-5
clone size: .
CDR3 length: 13
CDR3 protein: CASGHRGAGEQYF
CDR3 DNA: TGTGCTAGTGGCCACAGGGGTGCGGGGGAGCAGTACTTC

D gene: TRBD2
J gene: TRBJ2-1
V gene: TRBV9
clone size: .
CDR3 length: 19
CDR3 protein: CASSAPTTSGQHQYNEQFF
CDR3 DNA: TGTGCCAGCAGCGCACCCACAACTAGCGGGCAACACCAATACAATGAGCAGTTCTTC

D gene: TRBD2
J gene: TRBJ2-1
V gene: TRBV7-9
clone size: .
CDR3 length: 16
CDR3 protein: CASSPRTSGADNEQFF
CDR3 DNA: TGTGCCAGCAGCCCCAGGACTAGCGGGGCTGACAATGAGCAGTTCTTC

D gene: TRBD1
J gene: TRBJ1-1
V gene: TRBV2
clone size: once
CDR3 length: 14
CDR3 protein: CASSVRTGDTEAFF
CDR3 DNA: TGTGCCAGCAGTGTCAGGACAGGGGACACTGAAGCTTTCTTT

D gene: TRBD1
J gene: TRBJ1-2
V gene: TRBV6-6
clone size: .
CDR3 length: 15
CDR3 protein: CASSSTGTGSPGYTF
CDR3 DNA: TGTGCCAGCAGTTCAACCGGGACAGGGTCCCCCGGCTACACCTTC

D gene: TRBD1
J gene: TRBJ1-2
V gene: TRBV2
clone size: .
CDR3 length: 13
CDR3 protein: CASTVRTGSGYTF
CDR3 DNA: TGTGCCAGCACCGTAAGGACAGGCAGTGGCTACACCTTC

D gene: .
J gene: TRBJ2-3
V gene: TRBV6-6
clone size: .
CDR3 length: 13
CDR3 protein: CATESRRGDTQYF
CDR3 DNA: TGTGCCACCGAATCCCGGAGAGGGGATACGCAGTATTTT

D gene: .
J gene: TRBJ1-2
V gene: TRBV28
clone size: .
CDR3 length: 18
CDR3 protein: CASSLGPTAFSAHYGYTF
CDR3 DNA: TGTGCCAGCAGTCTTGGCCCTACGGCATTCAGCGCGCACTATGGCTACACCTTC

D gene: .
J gene: TRBJ2-3
V gene: TRBV18
clone size: .
CDR3 length: 13
CDR3 protein: CASSPELDDTQYF
CDR3 DNA: TGTGCCAGCTCACCCGAGCTAGACGATACGCAGTATTTT

D gene: TRBD2
J gene: TRBJ2-3
V gene: TRBV4-2
clone size: .
CDR3 length: 17
CDR3 protein: CASSQGTSGGLTDTQYF
CDR3 DNA: TGTGCCAGCAGCCAAGGGACTAGCGGGGGGCTCACAGATACGCAGTATTTT

D gene: .
J gene: TRBJ2-5
V gene: TRBV4-3
clone size: .
CDR3 length: 15
CDR3 protein: CASSQDGHAQETQYF
CDR3 DNA: TGCGCCAGCAGCCAAGATGGACACGCACAAGAGACCCAGTACTTC

D gene: TRBD2
J gene: TRBJ2-5
V gene: TRBV19
clone size: .
CDR3 length: 15
CDR3 protein: CASSRAGGLGETQYF
CDR3 DNA: TGTGCCAGTAGTAGGGCGGGGGGGCTCGGAGAGACCCAGTACTTC

D gene: TRBD1
J gene: TRBJ1-6
V gene: TRBV5-1
clone size: .
CDR3 length: 15
CDR3 protein: CASSLEDRGGSPLHF
CDR3 DNA: TGCGCCAGCAGTCTGGAGGACAGGGGTGGTTCACCCCTCCACTTT

D gene: .
J gene: TRBJ2-5
V gene: TRBV6-1
clone size: .
CDR3 length: 15
CDR3 protein: CASRGDSGFQETQYF
CDR3 DNA: TGTGCCAGCAGGGGAGACTCAGGATTCCAAGAGACCCAGTACTTC

D gene: .
J gene: TRBJ1-5
V gene: TRBV11-3
clone size: .
CDR3 length: 12
CDR3 protein: CASKYRYQPQHF
CDR3 DNA: TGTGCCAGCAAATACAGGTATCAGCCCCAGCATTTT

D gene: .
J gene: TRBJ1-1
V gene: TRBV5-1
clone size: .
CDR3 length: 15
CDR3 protein: CASSLEAQGNTEAFF
CDR3 DNA: TGCGCCAGCAGCTTGGAGGCCCAGGGGAACACTGAAGCTTTCTTT

D gene: .
J gene: TRBJ2-7
V gene: TRBV27
clone size: .
CDR3 length: 14
CDR3 protein: CAAGVEGTPHEQYF
CDR3 DNA: TGTGCCGCAGGGGTTGAGGGGACCCCCCACGAGCAGTACTTC

D gene: .
J gene: TRBJ1-1
V gene: TRBV13
clone size: .
CDR3 length: 16
CDR3 protein: CASSLAQGSMNTEAFF
CDR3 DNA: TGTGCCAGCAGCTTAGCACAGGGTAGTATGAACACTGAAGCTTTCTTT

D gene: .
J gene: TRBJ2-3
V gene: TRBV7-9
clone size: .
CDR3 length: 11
CDR3 protein: CASRAMDTQYF
CDR3 DNA: TGTGCCAGCAGAGCCATGGATACGCAGTATTTT

D gene: .
J gene: TRBJ1-5
V gene: TRBV18
clone size: few
CDR3 length: 13
CDR3 protein: CASSPPGGQPQHF
CDR3 DNA: TGTGCCAGCTCACCACCGGGGGGTCAGCCCCAGCATTTT

D gene: TRBD2
J gene: TRBJ2-5
V gene: TRBV6-6
clone size: .
CDR3 length: 15
CDR3 protein: CASTLGLAGLETQYF
CDR3 DNA: TGTGCCAGCACCCTTGGACTAGCGGGGTTGGAGACCCAGTACTTC

D gene: TRBD1
J gene: TRBJ2-3
V gene: TRBV19
clone size: .
CDR3 length: 14
CDR3 protein: CASIQTGNTDTQYF
CDR3 DNA: TGTGCCAGTATCCAGACAGGGAACACAGATACGCAGTATTTT

D gene: TRBD1
J gene: TRBJ2-5
V gene: TRBV4-2
clone size: .
CDR3 length: 17
CDR3 protein: CASSQVGTAVDEETQYF
CDR3 DNA: TGTGCCAGCAGCCAAGTGGGGACAGCCGTCGACGAAGAGACCCAGTACTTC

D gene: TRBD1
J gene: TRBJ1-1
V gene: TRBV7-8
clone size: once
CDR3 length: 17
CDR3 protein: CASSLAWGQGTNTEAFF
CDR3 DNA: TGTGCCAGCAGCTTAGCGTGGGGACAGGGTACGAACACTGAAGCTTTCTTT

D gene: TRBD2
J gene: TRBJ2-5
V gene: TRBV2
clone size: .
CDR3 length: 14
CDR3 protein: CASSGRLAVETQYF
CDR3 DNA: TGTGCCAGCAGTGGCCGACTAGCGGTAGAGACCCAGTACTTC

D gene: TRBD1
J gene: TRBJ1-2
V gene: TRBV19
clone size: .
CDR3 length: 15
CDR3 protein: CASTTIPGQRYGYTF
CDR3 DNA: TGTGCCAGTACCACCATACCGGGACAGAGATATGGCTACACCTTC

D gene: TRBD1
J gene: TRBJ1-5
V gene: TRBV2
clone size: .
CDR3 length: 14
CDR3 protein: CASIADRGNQPQHF
CDR3 DNA: TGTGCCAGCATCGCGGACAGGGGCAATCAGCCCCAGCATTTT

D gene: .
J gene: TRBJ2-7
V gene: TRBV30
clone size: .
CDR3 length: 12
CDR3 protein: CAWTPGYHEQYF
CDR3 DNA: TGTGCCTGGACTCCAGGGTACCACGAGCAGTACTTC

D gene: .
J gene: TRBJ1-4
V gene: TRBV30
clone size: .
CDR3 length: 19
CDR3 protein: CAWGYSGQRGSTTNEKLFF
CDR3 DNA: TGTGCCTGGGGATATTCTGGACAGCGCGGATCCACAACTAATGAAAAACTGTTTTTT

D gene: TRBD1
J gene: TRBJ2-1
V gene: TRBV19
clone size: .
CDR3 length: 13
CDR3 protein: CASTRTGWNEQFF
CDR3 DNA: TGTGCCAGTACCCGGACAGGGTGGAATGAGCAGTTCTTC

D gene: TRBD1
J gene: TRBJ1-2
V gene: TRBV5-5
clone size: .
CDR3 length: 14
CDR3 protein: CASSLQGQNYGYTF
CDR3 DNA: TGTGCCAGCAGCTTGCAGGGACAGAACTATGGCTACACCTTC

D gene: TRBD1
J gene: TRBJ1-3
V gene: TRBV7-9
clone size: .
CDR3 length: 19
CDR3 protein: CASSLLPGQGSNSGNTIYF
CDR3 DNA: TGTGCCAGCAGCTTATTACCCGGACAGGGATCGAACTCTGGAAACACCATATATTTT

D gene: TRBD2
J gene: TRBJ2-3
V gene: TRBV9
clone size: .
CDR3 length: 20
CDR3 protein: CASSSSRGLAGARDTDTQYF
CDR3 DNA: TGTGCCAGCAGCTCATCCCGGGGGCTAGCGGGGGCCCGGGACACAGATACGCAGTATTTT

D gene: TRBD1
J gene: TRBJ1-3
V gene: TRBV30
clone size: .
CDR3 length: 13
CDR3 protein: CAWNRGAGNTIYF
CDR3 DNA: TGTGCCTGGAACAGGGGGGCTGGAAACACCATATATTTT

D gene: TRBD2
J gene: TRBJ2-1
V gene: TRBV7-2
clone size: .
CDR3 length: 14
CDR3 protein: CASSGAGGYNEQFF
CDR3 DNA: TGTGCCAGCTCCGGGGCGGGGGGGTACAATGAGCAGTTCTTC

D gene: .
J gene: TRBJ1-1
V gene: TRBV5-4
clone size: .
CDR3 length: 13
CDR3 protein: CASSLSTRGEAFF
CDR3 DNA: TGTGCCAGCAGCCTTTCAACCAGGGGTGAAGCTTTCTTT

D gene: TRBD1
J gene: TRBJ1-5
V gene: TRBV19
clone size: .
CDR3 length: 15
CDR3 protein: CASRGTGGADQPQHF
CDR3 DNA: TGTGCCAGTAGGGGGACAGGGGGCGCCGATCAGCCCCAGCATTTT

D gene: TRBD1
J gene: TRBJ1-5
V gene: TRBV6-1
clone size: .
CDR3 length: 16
CDR3 protein: CASSEALGGASQPQHF
CDR3 DNA: TGTGCCAGCAGTGAAGCGCTAGGGGGCGCGAGCCAGCCCCAGCATTTT

D gene: TRBD2
J gene: TRBJ2-3
V gene: TRBV5-4
clone size: .
CDR3 length: 16
CDR3 protein: CASSTGLAGEADTQYF
CDR3 DNA: TGTGCCAGCAGCACTGGACTAGCGGGGGAAGCAGATACGCAGTATTTT

D gene: .
J gene: TRBJ1-5
V gene: TRBV30
clone size: .
CDR3 length: 13
CDR3 protein: CAWSETQRRPQHF
CDR3 DNA: TGTGCCTGGAGCGAAACACAAAGGAGGCCCCAGCATTTT

D gene: .
J gene: TRBJ1-5
V gene: TRBV19
clone size: .
CDR3 length: 14
CDR3 protein: CASSIDEYGQPQHF
CDR3 DNA: TGTGCCAGTAGTATAGATGAGTATGGTCAGCCCCAGCATTTT

D gene: .
J gene: TRBJ1-2
V gene: TRBV6-5
clone size: .
CDR3 length: 15
CDR3 protein: CASSYSHEGVYGYTF
CDR3 DNA: TGTGCCAGCAGTTACTCCCACGAGGGGGTCTATGGCTACACCTTC

D gene: .
J gene: TRBJ1-2
V gene: TRBV4-3
clone size: .
CDR3 length: 15
CDR3 protein: CASSQAAGANYGYTF
CDR3 DNA: TGCGCCAGCAGCCAAGCAGCGGGGGCCAACTATGGCTACACCTTC

D gene: TRBD1
J gene: TRBJ2-7
V gene: TRBV15
clone size: .
CDR3 length: 14
CDR3 protein: CATSSRQGAYEQYF
CDR3 DNA: TGTGCCACCAGCAGCAGACAGGGGGCCTACGAGCAGTACTTC

D gene: .
J gene: TRBJ2-1
V gene: TRBV7-8
clone size: .
CDR3 length: 12
CDR3 protein: CASSRTQGEQFF
CDR3 DNA: TGTGCCAGCAGCCGTACACAGGGAGAGCAGTTCTTC

D gene: .
J gene: TRBJ2-5
V gene: TRBV7-6
clone size: .
CDR3 length: 15
CDR3 protein: CASSFGSGSQETQYF
CDR3 DNA: TGTGCCAGCAGCTTTGGGTCCGGGTCTCAAGAGACCCAGTACTTC

D gene: TRBD2
J gene: TRBJ2-3
V gene: TRBV2
clone size: .
CDR3 length: 15
CDR3 protein: CASNRLAGGADTQYF
CDR3 DNA: TGTGCCAGCAACCGACTAGCGGGGGGGGCAGATACGCAGTATTTT

D gene: .
J gene: TRBJ1-2
V gene: TRBV20-1
clone size: .
CDR3 length: 10
CDR3 protein: CSAREAAATF
CDR3 DNA: TGCAGTGCTAGAGAGGCGGCAGCCACCTTC

D gene: .
J gene: TRBJ2-7
V gene: TRBV29-1
clone size: .
CDR3 length: 15
CDR3 protein: CSATSLDSLRYEQYF
CDR3 DNA: TGCAGCGCAACTTCGCTGGACAGCTTAAGATACGAGCAGTACTTC

D gene: .
J gene: TRBJ1-2
V gene: TRBV5-1
clone size: .
CDR3 length: 14
CDR3 protein: CASSFGDTNYGYTF
CDR3 DNA: TGCGCCAGCAGCTTCGGGGATACTAACTATGGCTACACCTTC

D gene: .
J gene: TRBJ2-3
V gene: TRBV10-3
clone size: .
CDR3 length: 14
CDR3 protein: CAISGTGFTDTQYF
CDR3 DNA: TGTGCCATCAGTGGAACGGGATTCACAGATACGCAGTATTTT

D gene: TRBD1
J gene: TRBJ1-4
V gene: TRBV2
clone size: once
CDR3 length: 18
CDR3 protein: CASRAGTGKSATNEKLFF
CDR3 DNA: TGTGCCAGCAGGGCCGGGACAGGGAAATCTGCAACTAATGAAAAACTGTTTTTT